A selection of T cell receptor beta chains follows, all from one sample in a study of OX40 agonist ivuxolimab in advanced cancers. Assay used: immunoSEQ multiplex PCR; TCRdb lists only in-frame clones, some missing. This repertoire shows tens of thousands of clones, 70% to 80% found once; its top ten account for approximately 10%. This material consisted of CD4+ or CD8+ T cells sorted from blood, taken in a trial of the OX40 agonist ivuxolimab. The receptors stem from an adult with an advanced solid tumor such as melanoma, head and neck, liver or kidney cancer. The CDR3 runs from the conserved cysteine through the conserved F or W. A D gene is named only where the DNA matches it firmly. Where a row states a size, it is once, few, many or the class of an expanded clone; other rows omit it.

J gene: TRBJ1-4
clone size: NA
D gene: NA
V gene: TRBV11-2
CDR3 DNA: TGTGCCAGCAGCTTAGGCGGTGACCTCGGGGAAAAACTGTTTTTT
CDR3 protein: CASSLGGDLGEKLFF

J gene: TRBJ2-1
clone size: NA
D gene: TRBD2
V gene: TRBV7-9
CDR3 DNA: TGTGCCAGCAGCTTAACGGGACTAGCGAGCTACAATGAGCAGTTCTTC
CDR3 protein: CASSLTGLASYNEQFF

J gene: TRBJ2-7
clone size: NA
D gene: NA
V gene: TRBV6-5
CDR3 DNA: TGTGCCAGCAGTTACTCGATAGGAGGGGCCGCCCCGAGGGAGTACTTC
CDR3 protein: CASSYSIGGAAPREYF

J gene: TRBJ1-5
clone size: NA
D gene: NA
V gene: TRBV7-9
CDR3 DNA: TGTGCCAGCAGCTTAGCGACTTCAGGGAATAGCAATCAGCCCCAGCATTTT
CDR3 protein: CASSLATSGNSNQPQHF

J gene: TRBJ2-5
clone size: few
D gene: TRBD2
V gene: TRBV27
CDR3 DNA: TGTGCCAGCAGTTTAATTGCTAGCGGGACTAACCAAGAGACCCAGTACTTC
CDR3 protein: CASSLIASGTNQETQYF

J gene: TRBJ1-6
clone size: NA
D gene: NA
V gene: TRBV7-2
CDR3 DNA: TGTGCCAGCAGCTTTCTTACAGGGAATAATTCACCCCTCCACTTT
CDR3 protein: CASSFLTGNNSPLHF

J gene: TRBJ1-3
clone size: NA
D gene: TRBD1
V gene: TRBV7-2
CDR3 DNA: TGTGCCAGCAGCATGGGACAGTTCTCTGGAAACACCATATATTTT
CDR3 protein: CASSMGQFSGNTIYF

J gene: TRBJ2-3
clone size: NA
D gene: TRBD2
V gene: TRBV5-1
CDR3 DNA: TGCGCCAGCAGCGTCAACACAGCGGGGGCCCCAGATACGCAGTATTTT
CDR3 protein: CASSVNTAGAPDTQYF

J gene: TRBJ2-5
clone size: NA
D gene: NA
V gene: TRBV5-5
CDR3 DNA: TGTGCCAGCAGCTTGCGGGAGGGGGCCCAAGAGACCCAGTACTTC
CDR3 protein: CASSLREGAQETQYF

J gene: TRBJ2-7
clone size: NA
D gene: NA
V gene: TRBV11-2
CDR3 DNA: TGTGCCAGCAGCCCTGACAGCCGCTACGAGCAGTACTTC
CDR3 protein: CASSPDSRYEQYF

J gene: TRBJ2-7
clone size: few
D gene: TRBD2
V gene: TRBV7-2
CDR3 DNA: TGTGCCAGCAGCCCCGGACTAGCGGGAGGATTTTTCTCCTACGAGCAGTACTTC
CDR3 protein: CASSPGLAGGFFSYEQYF

J gene: TRBJ2-2
clone size: NA
D gene: NA
V gene: TRBV5-1
CDR3 DNA: TGCGCCAGCAGCTGGAAAATTACTTTGTCGAACACCGGGGAGCTGTTTTTT
CDR3 protein: CASSWKITLSNTGELFF

J gene: TRBJ1-5
clone size: NA
D gene: NA
V gene: TRBV10-3
CDR3 DNA: TGTGCCATCAGTGAGACCCCGGGGGCTCGATTTCAGCCCCAGCATTTT
CDR3 protein: CAISETPGARFQPQHF

J gene: TRBJ2-3
clone size: NA
D gene: NA
V gene: TRBV4-3
CDR3 DNA: TGCGCCAGTAGCCAAGATCATGGGGGAGGAGGCACAGATACGCAGTATTTT
CDR3 protein: CASSQDHGGGGTDTQYF

J gene: TRBJ2-2
clone size: NA
D gene: TRBD1
V gene: TRBV2
CDR3 DNA: TGTGCCAGCAGTAACAGGGGGCTTCCCACCGGGGAGCTGTTTTTT
CDR3 protein: CASSNRGLPTGELFF

J gene: TRBJ1-3
clone size: NA
D gene: NA
V gene: TRBV9
CDR3 DNA: TGTGCCAGCAGCGTACGAGGTTTCTCTGGAAACACCATATATTTT
CDR3 protein: CASSVRGFSGNTIYF

J gene: TRBJ1-3
clone size: NA
D gene: TRBD1
V gene: TRBV19
CDR3 DNA: TGTGCCAGTAGCCGGGGACAGGGTAATGTTGGAAACACCATATATTTT
CDR3 protein: CASSRGQGNVGNTIYF

J gene: TRBJ2-2
clone size: NA
D gene: TRBD1
V gene: TRBV7-8
CDR3 DNA: TGTGCCAGCAGCACTCCGGGACAGGGGGTCTCCACCGGGGAGCTGTTTTTT
CDR3 protein: CASSTPGQGVSTGELFF

J gene: TRBJ2-5
clone size: NA
D gene: TRBD1
V gene: TRBV25-1
CDR3 DNA: TGTGCCAGCACCCAGGGGGCGCGAACGGAGACCCAGTACTTC
CDR3 protein: CASTQGARTETQYF

J gene: TRBJ2-7
clone size: NA
D gene: NA
V gene: TRBV27
CDR3 DNA: TGTGCCAGCAGTTTTATCGGATCCTACGAGCAGTACTTC
CDR3 protein: CASSFIGSYEQYF

J gene: TRBJ2-3
clone size: NA
D gene: TRBD2
V gene: TRBV11-3
CDR3 DNA: TGTGCCAGCAGCTCTTGCGGGCGCGGAGCGGGAGGGGGCACAGATACGCAGTATTTT
CDR3 protein: CASSSCGRGAGGGTDTQYF

J gene: TRBJ1-2
clone size: NA
D gene: NA
V gene: TRBV6-6
CDR3 DNA: TGTGCCAGCAGTTTTGGTCCACAGGATGGCTACACCTTC
CDR3 protein: CASSFGPQDGYTF

J gene: TRBJ1-2
clone size: NA
D gene: TRBD1
V gene: TRBV14
CDR3 DNA: TGTGCCAGCAGCCAAGGGACAGGGGTTTATGGCTACACCTTC
CDR3 protein: CASSQGTGVYGYTF

J gene: TRBJ2-2
clone size: NA
D gene: NA
V gene: TRBV11-2
CDR3 DNA: TGTGCCAGCAGCCCCAGCGCGCCCGGGGAGCTGTTTTTT
CDR3 protein: CASSPSAPGELFF

J gene: TRBJ2-1
clone size: NA
D gene: TRBD2
V gene: TRBV7-8
CDR3 DNA: TGTGCCAGCAGCCGAGCGGGAGTCCGGATGGGTGAGCAGTTCTTC
CDR3 protein: CASSRAGVRMGEQFF

J gene: TRBJ1-2
clone size: NA
D gene: NA
V gene: TRBV4-1
CDR3 DNA: TGCGCCAGCAGCCGGGGAGGGGAATCGGGAAAGGGCTACACCTTC
CDR3 protein: CASSRGGESGKGYTF

J gene: TRBJ2-3
clone size: NA
D gene: TRBD2
V gene: TRBV19
CDR3 DNA: TGTGCCAGTAGTATCCCTGGGACTAGCGGGTTTGCAGATACGCAGTATTTT
CDR3 protein: CASSIPGTSGFADTQYF

J gene: TRBJ2-3
clone size: few
D gene: NA
V gene: TRBV5-1
CDR3 DNA: TGCGCCAGCAGCTTACAGGATGGACAAGATACGCAGTATTTT
CDR3 protein: CASSLQDGQDTQYF

J gene: TRBJ2-2
clone size: NA
D gene: NA
V gene: TRBV4-3
CDR3 DNA: TGCGCCAGCAGCCAGGATCCCCGGGTACCCGGGGAGCTGTTTTTT
CDR3 protein: CASSQDPRVPGELFF

J gene: TRBJ2-3
clone size: NA
D gene: NA
V gene: TRBV18
CDR3 DNA: TGTGCCAGCTCACCTGGAGACACAGATACGCAGTATTTT
CDR3 protein: CASSPGDTDTQYF

J gene: TRBJ1-2
clone size: NA
D gene: NA
V gene: TRBV4-3
CDR3 DNA: TGCGCCAGCAGCCAAGATTACAGGCCCTCGGATGGCTACACCTTC
CDR3 protein: CASSQDYRPSDGYTF

J gene: TRBJ2-7
clone size: NA
D gene: NA
V gene: TRBV7-2
CDR3 DNA: TGTGCCAGCAGCTTGATCGAGGGGCGCTACGAGCAGTACTTC
CDR3 protein: CASSLIEGRYEQYF

J gene: TRBJ2-7
clone size: once
D gene: TRBD2
V gene: TRBV28
CDR3 DNA: TGTGCCAGCAGGCCGAGGCTAGCGGGAGTGTACGAGCAGTACTTC
CDR3 protein: CASRPRLAGVYEQYF

J gene: TRBJ2-7
clone size: NA
D gene: TRBD1
V gene: TRBV7-2
CDR3 DNA: TGTGCCAGCAGCTTAGCACCGGGACAGACCCGTACAGCCTACGAGCAGTACTTC
CDR3 protein: CASSLAPGQTRTAYEQYF

J gene: TRBJ2-2
clone size: few
D gene: TRBD2
V gene: TRBV6-1
CDR3 DNA: TGTGCCAGCAGTGAGATCGAGGGAGGGGACACCGGGGAGCTGTTTTTT
CDR3 protein: CASSEIEGGDTGELFF

J gene: TRBJ2-5
clone size: NA
D gene: TRBD1
V gene: TRBV7-9
CDR3 DNA: TGTGCCAGCAGCTTATCGCCAGGGGGCATTTTCGAGACCCAGTACTTC
CDR3 protein: CASSLSPGGIFETQYF

J gene: TRBJ1-3
clone size: once
D gene: TRBD1
V gene: TRBV5-1
CDR3 DNA: TGCGCCAGCAGCTCGTGGACAGGGGGCATCGAAAACACCATATATTTT
CDR3 protein: CASSSWTGGIENTIYF

J gene: TRBJ1-5
clone size: NA
D gene: NA
V gene: TRBV19
CDR3 DNA: TGTGCCAGTAGTATAGAACGGGGAAGGGGTAATCAGCCCCAGCATTTT
CDR3 protein: CASSIERGRGNQPQHF

J gene: TRBJ2-2
clone size: few
D gene: NA
V gene: TRBV7-9
CDR3 DNA: TGTGCCAGCAGCGTGGGCCCTGGGGAGCTGTTTTTT
CDR3 protein: CASSVGPGELFF

J gene: TRBJ2-7
clone size: NA
D gene: NA
V gene: TRBV5-4
CDR3 DNA: TGTGCCAGCAGCTTGTGGGGAGGAAACGAGCAGTACTTC
CDR3 protein: CASSLWGGNEQYF

J gene: TRBJ2-7
clone size: NA
D gene: NA
V gene: TRBV5-1
CDR3 DNA: TGCGCCAGCAGCCACGGGACCGACTCCTACGAGCAGTACTTC
CDR3 protein: CASSHGTDSYEQYF

J gene: TRBJ2-2
clone size: NA
D gene: NA
V gene: TRBV29-1
CDR3 DNA: TGCAGCGTTCGTGGACAGAAGAACACCGGGGAGCTGTTTTTT
CDR3 protein: CSVRGQKNTGELFF

J gene: TRBJ2-7
clone size: NA
D gene: NA
V gene: TRBV10-3
CDR3 DNA: TGTGCCATCAGTGTAGGAGAGCACGAGCAGTACTTC
CDR3 protein: CAISVGEHEQYF

J gene: TRBJ1-5
clone size: NA
D gene: NA
V gene: TRBV25-1
CDR3 DNA: TGTGCCAGCAGTGAATTGGGATTTTATCAGCCCCAGCATTTT
CDR3 protein: CASSELGFYQPQHF

J gene: TRBJ1-1
clone size: NA
D gene: NA
V gene: TRBV9
CDR3 DNA: TGTGCCAGCAGCGTAGTAACAGGGCTCGGGAACACTGAAGCTTTCTTT
CDR3 protein: CASSVVTGLGNTEAFF

J gene: TRBJ1-6
clone size: NA
D gene: NA
V gene: TRBV21-1
CDR3 DNA: TGTGCCAGCAGGCTACACATACATCATAATTCACCCCTCCACTTT
CDR3 protein: CASRLHIHHNSPLHF

J gene: TRBJ2-7
clone size: medium-sized
D gene: TRBD1
V gene: TRBV25-1
CDR3 DNA: TGTGCCAGCAGTAAGACAGGGGGCCTTTACGAGCAGTACTTC
CDR3 protein: CASSKTGGLYEQYF

J gene: TRBJ1-1
clone size: NA
D gene: TRBD1
V gene: TRBV7-9
CDR3 DNA: TGTGCCAGCAGCCGGGACAGAAACACTGAAGCTTTCTTT
CDR3 protein: CASSRDRNTEAFF

J gene: TRBJ1-4
clone size: NA
D gene: NA
V gene: TRBV5-1
CDR3 DNA: TGCGCCAGCAGCGCGGACGGACAAGTTGAAAAACTGTTTTTT
CDR3 protein: CASSADGQVEKLFF

J gene: TRBJ2-7
clone size: once
D gene: TRBD2
V gene: TRBV29-1
CDR3 DNA: TGCAGCGTTGAATTAGCGGGAGGTGCCGAGGACTACGAGCAGTACTTC
CDR3 protein: CSVELAGGAEDYEQYF

J gene: TRBJ1-5
clone size: few
D gene: TRBD1
V gene: TRBV2
CDR3 DNA: TGTGCCAGCAGACCCGGGACAGGGTTGCCCCAGCATTTT
CDR3 protein: CASRPGTGLPQHF

J gene: TRBJ2-1
clone size: NA
D gene: TRBD2
V gene: TRBV6-5
CDR3 DNA: TGTGCCTCTAGCGGGGGGTACAATGAGCAGTTCTTC
CDR3 protein: CASSGGYNEQFF

J gene: TRBJ2-7
clone size: NA
D gene: NA
V gene: TRBV30
CDR3 DNA: TGTGCCTCAGGACTATTCATCTCCTACGAGCAGTACTTC
CDR3 protein: CASGLFISYEQYF

J gene: TRBJ1-2
clone size: NA
D gene: NA
V gene: TRBV12-5
CDR3 DNA: TGTGCTAGTGGTTTGGAGTATGGGGGGGGCTATGGCTACACCTTC
CDR3 protein: CASGLEYGGGYGYTF

J gene: TRBJ2-3
clone size: few
D gene: NA
V gene: TRBV18
CDR3 DNA: TGTGCCAGCTCACCAGGGGCAGATACGCAGTATTTT
CDR3 protein: CASSPGADTQYF

J gene: TRBJ2-2
clone size: NA
D gene: NA
V gene: TRBV10-3
CDR3 DNA: TGTGCCATAAGATTTGGCGGCAACACCGGGGAGCTGTTTTTT
CDR3 protein: CAIRFGGNTGELFF